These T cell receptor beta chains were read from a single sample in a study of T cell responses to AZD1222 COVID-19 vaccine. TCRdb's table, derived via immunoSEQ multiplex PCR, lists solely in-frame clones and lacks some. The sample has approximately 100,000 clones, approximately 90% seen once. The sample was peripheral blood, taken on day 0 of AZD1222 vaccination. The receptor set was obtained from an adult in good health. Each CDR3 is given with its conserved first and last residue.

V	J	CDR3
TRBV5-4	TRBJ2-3	CASSIAGAVDTQYF
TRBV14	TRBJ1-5	CASSQDRQGTNQPQHF
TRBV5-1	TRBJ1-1	CASSTNRGNTEAFF
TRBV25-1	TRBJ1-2	CASSESGRAYGYTF
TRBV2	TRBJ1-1	CASSDAPGTEAFF
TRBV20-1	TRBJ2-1	CSANENPGYNEQFF
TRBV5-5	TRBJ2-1	CASSLGRGTNYNEQFF
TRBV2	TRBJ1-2	CASSGQGTDYGYTF
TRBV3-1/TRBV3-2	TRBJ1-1	CASSQRAGWHEAFF
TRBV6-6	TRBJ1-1	CASSYSPGTGNEAFF
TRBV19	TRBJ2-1	CASRAGTSGNDEQFF
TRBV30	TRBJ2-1	CAWNLEGTSFF
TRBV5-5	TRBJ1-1	CASSLDAVNTEAFF
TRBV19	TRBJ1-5	CASAEARGHSNQPQHF
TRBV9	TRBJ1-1	CASSVGPNTEAFF
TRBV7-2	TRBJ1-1	CASSLTGTNTEAFF
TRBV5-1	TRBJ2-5	CASSIRAGVGQETQYF
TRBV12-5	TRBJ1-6	CASGLVAGRNSPLHF
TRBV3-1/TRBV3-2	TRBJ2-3	CASSRAGTSGGGSTDTQYF
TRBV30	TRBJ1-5	CAWSSTNNQPQHF
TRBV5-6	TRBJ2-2	CASSLNPGELFF
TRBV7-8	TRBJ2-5	CASSLRYRGGRETQYF
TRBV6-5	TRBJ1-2	CASSMLGDGYTF
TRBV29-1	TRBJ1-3	CSVAPRSGNTIYF
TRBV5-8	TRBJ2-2	CASSLFPPNTGELFF
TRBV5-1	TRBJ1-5	CASSLDGNQPQHF
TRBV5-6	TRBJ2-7	CASSSPGRTYEQYF
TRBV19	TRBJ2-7	CASSSGQSYEQYF
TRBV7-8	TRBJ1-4	CASSLVAMATNEKLFF
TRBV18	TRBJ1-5	CASSPDRGSSNQPQHF
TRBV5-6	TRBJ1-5	CASSFGGVNQPQHF
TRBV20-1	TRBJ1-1	CSASKGGGTEAFF
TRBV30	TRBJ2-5	CACQPRDRGETQYF
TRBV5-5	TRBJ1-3	CASSLGGTSSGNTIYF
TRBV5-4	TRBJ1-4	CASSLGRTTNEKLFF
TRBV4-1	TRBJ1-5	CASSQGTGYSNQPQHF
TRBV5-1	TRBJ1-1	CASSLDRPNTEAFF
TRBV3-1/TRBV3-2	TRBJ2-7	CASSHHRDSYEQYF
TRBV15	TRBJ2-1	CATSRAQGIEAYNEQFF
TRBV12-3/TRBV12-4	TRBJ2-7	CASSWAAYEQYF
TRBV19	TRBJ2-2	CASRLQGKHGGELFF
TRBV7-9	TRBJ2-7	CASSPTGHRWEQYF
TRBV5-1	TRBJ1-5	CASSPQGNQPQHF
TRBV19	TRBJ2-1	CASSMGATRYTYNEQFF
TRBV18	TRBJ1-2	CASSPATDSRYGYTF